These 13 T cell receptor beta chains originate from one sample sequenced in a study of cytomegalovirus exposure and HLA in healthy donors. PCR was performed using 60 Vbeta and 13 Jbeta primers. Data came from immunoSEQ multiplex PCR; TCRdb stores just in-frame clones and leaves some out. The repertoire holds around 190,000 clones, with around 88% as singletons. Sample: PBMCs. These receptors originate from a middle-aged man in good health and CMV-seropositive.

The gene calls are TRBV10-3 and TRBJ2-1; no definite D call. V shed 6 bases and J shed 7 bases, with 16 bases lying between them. The CDR3 length is 14 residues. Germline V gene sequence: CDR1 ENHRY, CDR2 SYGVKD. CDR3 protein: CAIRRSLETNEQFF. The CDR3 bases are TGTGCCATCAGGAGGAGCCTAGAGACGAATGAGCAGTTCTTC.

The V call is TRBV7-6, the J call TRBJ2-1, with TRBD1 matching 8 bases. The germline V gene has CDR1 SGHVS and CDR2 FNYEAQ. The J segment lost 4 bases and the V segment lost 5 bases, leaving 10 bases of the junction unmatched. This CDR3 has 16 amino acids. CDR3 loop: CASSPSTGDRYNEQFF. For the CDR3, the DNA is TGTGCCAGCAGCCCTTCGACCGGGGACAGGTACAATGAGCAGTTCTTC.

A note on this clone: Other DNA sequences in the sample encode the same CDR3. V usage is TRBV27 and J usage is TRBJ2-1; TRBD2 matches at 8 bases. The germline V gene encodes CDR1 MNHEY and CDR2 SMNVEV (reference sequence). Germline trimming cut 5 bases from V and 0 bases from J; bases unmatched to any gene: 3. The CDR3 has 15 amino acids. CDR3 in DNA: TGTGCCAGCAGTCTGAGCGGGAGCTCCTACAATGAGCAGTTCTTC. This sequence encodes CASSLSGSSYNEQFF.

DNA of the CDR3: TGTGCCAGCAGCTTAGATGGCGGAGCCTACGAGCAGTACTTC. This encodes CASSLDGGAYEQYF. The chain combines TRBV7-2 with TRBJ2-7; D is undetermined. The CDR3 runs 14 residues. Per germline, CDR1 SGHTA and CDR2 FQGNSA. Deletions cut 1 base from V and 2 bases from J, with 9 bases between.

This rearrangement joins TRBV9 to TRBJ2-2; tentatively, D is TRBD1 (5 bases). The V gene lost 0 bases and the J gene lost 4 bases, with 10 bases spanning the gap. Germline CDR1 reads SGDLS; CDR2 reads YYNGEE. The CDR3 totals 15 residues. The CDR3 DNA reads as TGTGCCAGCAGCGTAGCAGGAAGGGGCACCGGGGAGCTGTTTTTT. It specifies CASSVAGRGTGELFF.

This sequence joins TRBV19 and TRBJ1-4; 7 positions match TRBD1. The CDR3 runs 12 residues. Looked up from germline, CDR1 is LNHDA and CDR2 is SQIVND (reference sequence). V shed 8 bases and J 7 bases; nucleotides not matched to a gene: 4. The CDR3: CASRPGGEKLFF. The CDR3 DNA is TGTGCCAGTCGCCCAGGGGGTGAAAAACTGTTTTTT.

This clone was seen only once. The rearrangement joins TRBV6-6 to TRBJ1-2, with 7 bases that match TRBD1. The CDR3 is made up of 13 amino acids. CDR1 is MNHNY and CDR2 is SVGAGI in the germline V gene (reference sequence). V shed 5 bases, J shed 6 bases, and the junction held 6 bases outside the gene matches. The CDR3 spells CASSQTGRNGYTF. CDR3 coding DNA: TGTGCCAGCAGTCAGACAGGGAGGAATGGCTACACCTTC.

The J gene is TRBJ2-2, the V gene TRBV2, with 8 bases aligning to TRBD1. CDR3 size: 16 residues. Germline CDR1 and CDR2: SNHLY and FYNNEI. The V gene end was trimmed by 7 bases and the J gene end by 4 bases; junction bases not matched to a gene: 11. The CDR3 DNA is TGTGCCAGCACCCCGGGACAGGCTAAGGGCACCGGGGAGCTGTTTTTT. Its protein product is CASTPGQAKGTGELFF. Drawing the rest from reference TRBV2 and TRBJ2-2, the complete variable domain is EPEVTQTPSHQVTQMGQEVILRCVPISNHLYFYWYRQILGQKVEFLVSFYNNEISEKSEIFDDQFSVERPDGSNFTLKIRSTKLEDSAMYFCASTPGQAKGTGELFFGEGSRLTVL.

The chain has TRBV27 and TRBJ2-1, with D perhaps TRBD2 (6 bases). Germline CDR1 and CDR2: MNHEY and SMNVEV (reference sequence). The CDR3 is 15 amino acids. With 2 bases removed from V and 3 bases from J, the gap between germline ends came to 11 bases. Written as DNA, the CDR3 is TGTGCCAGCAGTTTAGGTGGGAGGAACTACAATGAGCAGTTCTTC. Translated, it gives CASSLGGRNYNEQFF.

The chain uses TRBV27 and TRBJ2-1, with a tentative D call TRBD1 (5 bases). Germline V gene data show CDR1 as MNHEY and CDR2 as SMNVEV (reference sequence). V shed 5 bases and J shed 6 bases, with 8 bases lying between them. CDR3 size: 12 residues. The CDR3 nucleotides are TGTGCCAGCAGTCCCGACAGCAATGAGCAGTTCTTC. It codes for CASSPDSNEQFF.

This chain joins TRBV7-2 and TRBJ2-7, with TRBD1 matching 7 bases. Germline-derived CDR1 and CDR2 are SGHTA and FQGNSA. There are 17 residues in the CDR3. The J segment lost 3 bases and the V segment lost 1 base, leaving 12 bases of the junction unmatched. The CDR3 loop is CASSLDGRQGYGYEQYF. CDR3 nucleotides: TGTGCCAGCAGCTTAGACGGCAGACAGGGATACGGCTACGAGCAGTACTTC. Filled out from reference TRBV7-2 and TRBJ2-7, the complete variable domain reads GAGVSQSPSNKVTEKGKDVELRCDPISGHTALYWYRQSLGQGLEFLIYFQGNSAPDKSGLPSDRFSAERTGGSVSTLTIQRTQQEDSAVYLCASSLDGRQGYGYEQYFGPGTRLTVT.

The chain couples TRBV12-5 to TRBJ2-3; 7 bases are shared with TRBD2. The V gene's germline CDR1 is LGHNT and CDR2 FRNRAP. This CDR3 is built from 18 residues. V lost 1 base to trimming and J lost 4 bases; unmatched junction nucleotides: 14. CDR3 coding DNA: TGTGCTAGTGGTTTGGGGGTAGTAGGCGGGAGAAGAGCAGATACGCAGTATTTT. Its protein product is CASGLGVVGGRRADTQYF.

The chain uses TRBV5-1 and TRBJ2-7; maybe TRBD1 (6 bases). The CDR3 spans 15 residues. Germline values: CDR1 SGHRS, CDR2 YFSETQ. With 5 bases removed from V and 2 bases from J, the gap between germline ends came to 17 bases. The CDR3 reads CASSPEAGQPYEQYF. CDR3 DNA: TGCGCCAGCAGTCCCGAGGCAGGACAGCCCTACGAGCAGTACTTC.